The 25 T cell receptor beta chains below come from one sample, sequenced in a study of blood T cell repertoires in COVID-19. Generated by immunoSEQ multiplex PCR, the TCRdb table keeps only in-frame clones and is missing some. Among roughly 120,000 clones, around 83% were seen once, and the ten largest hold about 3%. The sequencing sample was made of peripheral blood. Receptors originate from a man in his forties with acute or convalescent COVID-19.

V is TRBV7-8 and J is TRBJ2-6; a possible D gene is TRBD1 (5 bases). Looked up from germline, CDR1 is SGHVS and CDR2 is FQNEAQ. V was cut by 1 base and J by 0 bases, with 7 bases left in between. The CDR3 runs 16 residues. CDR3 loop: CASSLVRGSGANVLTF. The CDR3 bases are TGTGCCAGCAGCTTAGTTAGGGGCTCTGGGGCCAACGTCCTGACTTTC.

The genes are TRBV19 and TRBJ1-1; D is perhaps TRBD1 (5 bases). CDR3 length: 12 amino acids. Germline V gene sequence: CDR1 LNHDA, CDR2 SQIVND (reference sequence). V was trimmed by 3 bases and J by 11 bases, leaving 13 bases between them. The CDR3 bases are TGTGCCAGTAGTATCGAGTTGGGGCGCGCTTTCTTT. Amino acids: CASSIELGRAFF.

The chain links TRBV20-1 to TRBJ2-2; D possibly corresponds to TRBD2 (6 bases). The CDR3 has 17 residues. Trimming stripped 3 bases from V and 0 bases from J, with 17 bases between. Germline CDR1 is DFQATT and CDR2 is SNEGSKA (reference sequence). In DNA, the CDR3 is TGCAGTGCTAGTTTTCCCGCCCGGAGGGCGAACACCGGGGAGCTGTTTTTT. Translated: CSASFPARRANTGELFF.

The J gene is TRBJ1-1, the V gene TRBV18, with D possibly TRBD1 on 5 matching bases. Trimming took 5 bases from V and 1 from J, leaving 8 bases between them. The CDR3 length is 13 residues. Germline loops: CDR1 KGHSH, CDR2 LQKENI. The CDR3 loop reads CASSSGQNTEAFF. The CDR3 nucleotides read TGTGCCAGCTCATCAGGACAGAACACTGAAGCTTTCTTT.

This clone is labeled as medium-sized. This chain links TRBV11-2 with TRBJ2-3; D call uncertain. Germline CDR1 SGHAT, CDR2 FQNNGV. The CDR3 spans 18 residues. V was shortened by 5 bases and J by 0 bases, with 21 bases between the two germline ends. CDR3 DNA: TGTGCCAGCAGCGCAGCCCAACGATCTATAGCTAGCACAGATACGCAGTATTTT. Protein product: CASSAAQRSIASTDTQYF.

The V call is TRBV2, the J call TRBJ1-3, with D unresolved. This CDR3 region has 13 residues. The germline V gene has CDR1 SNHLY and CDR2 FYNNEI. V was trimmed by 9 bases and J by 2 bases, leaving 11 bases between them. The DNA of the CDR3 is TGTGCCAGGAAGACATCGACTGGAAACACCATATATTTT. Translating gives CARKTSTGNTIYF.

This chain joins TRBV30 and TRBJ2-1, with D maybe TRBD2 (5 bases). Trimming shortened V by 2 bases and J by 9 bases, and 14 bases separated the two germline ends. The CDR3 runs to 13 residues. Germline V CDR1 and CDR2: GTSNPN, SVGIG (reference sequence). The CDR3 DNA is TGTGCCTGGAGTTTGGGAGACGGCCTTGAGCAGTTCTTC. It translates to CAWSLGDGLEQFF.

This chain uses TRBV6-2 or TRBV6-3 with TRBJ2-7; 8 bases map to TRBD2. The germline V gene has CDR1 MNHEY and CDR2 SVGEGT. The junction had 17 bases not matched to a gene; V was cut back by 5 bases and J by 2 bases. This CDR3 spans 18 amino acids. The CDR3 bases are TGTGCCAGCAGTAATAATATTGGACTAGCCTTTCGTACCTACGAGCAGTACTTC. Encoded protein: CASSNNIGLAFRTYEQYF.

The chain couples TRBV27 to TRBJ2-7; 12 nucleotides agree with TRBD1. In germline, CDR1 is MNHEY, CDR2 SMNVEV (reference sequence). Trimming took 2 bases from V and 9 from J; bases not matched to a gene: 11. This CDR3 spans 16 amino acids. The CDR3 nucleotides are TGTGCCAGCAGTTTAAGATCGGGACAGGGGGCGTTTGTGCAGTACTTC. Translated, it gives CASSLRSGQGAFVQYF.

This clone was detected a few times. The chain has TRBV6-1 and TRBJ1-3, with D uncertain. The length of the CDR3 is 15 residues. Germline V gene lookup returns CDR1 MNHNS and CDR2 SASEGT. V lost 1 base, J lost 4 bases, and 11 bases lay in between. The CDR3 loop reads CASSEGSFSGNTIYF. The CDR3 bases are TGTGCCAGCAGTGAAGGTTCCTTCTCGGGAAACACCATATATTTT.

The CDR3 nucleotides read TGCGCCAGCAGCCAGGGGATGCCGGGACAGGGAACTGGCTACACCTTC. Its protein product is CASSQGMPGQGTGYTF. The V call is TRBV4-3, the J call TRBJ1-2; 9 bases align to TRBD1. CDR1 and CDR2 from the germline V gene are LGHNA and YSLEER. This CDR3 is built from 16 residues. Losses at the gene ends were 3 bases for V and 7 bases for J; bases not matched to a gene: 12.

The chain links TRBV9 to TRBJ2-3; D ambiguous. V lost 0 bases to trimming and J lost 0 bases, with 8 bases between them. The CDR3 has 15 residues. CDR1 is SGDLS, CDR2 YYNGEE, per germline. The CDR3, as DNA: TGTGCCAGCAGCGTAGCCACTACAAGCACAGATACGCAGTATTTT. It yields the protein CASSVATTSTDTQYF.

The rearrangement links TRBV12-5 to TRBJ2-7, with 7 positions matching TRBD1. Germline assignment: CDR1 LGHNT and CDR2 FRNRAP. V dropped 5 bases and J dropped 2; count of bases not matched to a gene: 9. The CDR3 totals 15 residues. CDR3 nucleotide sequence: TGTGCTAGTGGTCCACCCGGGACAGTGACCTACGAGCAGTACTTC. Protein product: CASGPPGTVTYEQYF. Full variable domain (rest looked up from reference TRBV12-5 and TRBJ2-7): DARVTQTPRHKVTEMGQEVTMRCQPILGHNTVFWYRQTMMQGLELLAYFRNRAPLDDSGMPKDRFSAEMPDATLATLKIQPSEPRDSAVYFCASGPPGTVTYEQYFGPGTRLTVT.

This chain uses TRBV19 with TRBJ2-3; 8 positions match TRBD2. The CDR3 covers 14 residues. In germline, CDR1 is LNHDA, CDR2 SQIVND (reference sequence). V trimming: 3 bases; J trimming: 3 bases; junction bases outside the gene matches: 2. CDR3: CASSMASGTDTQYF. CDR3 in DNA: TGTGCCAGTAGTATGGCTAGCGGGACAGATACGCAGTATTTT.

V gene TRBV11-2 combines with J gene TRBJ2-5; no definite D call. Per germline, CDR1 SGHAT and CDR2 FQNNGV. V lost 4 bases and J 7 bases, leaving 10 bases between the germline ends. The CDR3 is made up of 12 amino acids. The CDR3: CASSSQIGTQYF. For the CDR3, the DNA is TGTGCCAGCAGCTCTCAGATTGGGACCCAGTACTTC.

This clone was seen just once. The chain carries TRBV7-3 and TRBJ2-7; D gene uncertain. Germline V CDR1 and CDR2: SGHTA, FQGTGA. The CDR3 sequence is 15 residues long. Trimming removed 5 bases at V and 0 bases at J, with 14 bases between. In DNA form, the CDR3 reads TGTGCCAGCAGCATCATGGGCCCCAGCTCCTACGAGCAGTACTTC. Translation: CASSIMGPSSYEQYF.

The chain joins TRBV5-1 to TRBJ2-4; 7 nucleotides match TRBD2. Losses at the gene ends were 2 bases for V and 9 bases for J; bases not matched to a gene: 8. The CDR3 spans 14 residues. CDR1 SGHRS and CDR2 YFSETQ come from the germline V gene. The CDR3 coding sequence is TGCGCCAGCAGCTTAAGCGGGGCCACTGGCATTCAGTACTTC. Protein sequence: CASSLSGATGIQYF.

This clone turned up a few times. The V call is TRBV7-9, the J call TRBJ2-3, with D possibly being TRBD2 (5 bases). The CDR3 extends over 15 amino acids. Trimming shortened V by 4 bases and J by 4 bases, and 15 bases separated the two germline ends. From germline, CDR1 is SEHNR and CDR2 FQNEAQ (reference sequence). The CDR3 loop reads CASSSTRNSADTQYF. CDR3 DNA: TGTGCCAGCAGCTCAACTAGGAACAGTGCAGATACGCAGTATTTT. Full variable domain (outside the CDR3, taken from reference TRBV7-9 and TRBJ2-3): DTGVSQNPRHKITKRGQNVTFRCDPISEHNRLYWYRQTLGQGPEFLTYFQNEAQLEKSRLLSDRFSAERPKGSFSTLEIQRTEQGDSAMYLCASSSTRNSADTQYFGPGTRLTVL.

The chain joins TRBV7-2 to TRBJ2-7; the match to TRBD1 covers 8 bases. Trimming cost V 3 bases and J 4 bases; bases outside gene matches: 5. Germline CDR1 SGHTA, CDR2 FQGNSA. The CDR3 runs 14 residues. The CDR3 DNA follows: TGTGCCAGCAGCTTGGGGACAGGCTTTTACGAGCAGTACTTC. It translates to CASSLGTGFYEQYF.

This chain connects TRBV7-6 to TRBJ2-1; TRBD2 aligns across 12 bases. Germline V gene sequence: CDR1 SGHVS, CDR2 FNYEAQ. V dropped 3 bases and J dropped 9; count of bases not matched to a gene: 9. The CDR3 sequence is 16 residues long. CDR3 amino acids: CASSLASGGAGGEQFF. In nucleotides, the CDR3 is TGTGCCAGCAGCTTGGCTAGCGGGGGGGCCGGTGGTGAGCAGTTCTTC.

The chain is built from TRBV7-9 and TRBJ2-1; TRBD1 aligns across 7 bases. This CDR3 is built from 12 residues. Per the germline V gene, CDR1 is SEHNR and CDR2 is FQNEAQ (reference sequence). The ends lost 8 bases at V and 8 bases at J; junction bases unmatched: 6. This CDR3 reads CASVRGRDEQFF. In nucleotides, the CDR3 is TGTGCCAGCGTGAGGGGGCGAGATGAGCAGTTCTTC.

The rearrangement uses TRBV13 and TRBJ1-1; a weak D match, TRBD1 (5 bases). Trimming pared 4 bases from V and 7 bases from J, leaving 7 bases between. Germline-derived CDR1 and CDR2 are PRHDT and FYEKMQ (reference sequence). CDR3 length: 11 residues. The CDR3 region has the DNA TGTGCCAGCAGCTCCGACAGTGAAGCTTTCTTT. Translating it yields CASSSDSEAFF.

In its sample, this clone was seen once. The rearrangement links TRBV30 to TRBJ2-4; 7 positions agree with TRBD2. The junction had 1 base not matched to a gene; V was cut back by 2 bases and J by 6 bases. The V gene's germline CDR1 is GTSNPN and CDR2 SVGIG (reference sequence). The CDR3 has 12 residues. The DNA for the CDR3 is TGTGCCTGGAGTACGGGAGGAAACATTCAGTACTTC. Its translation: CAWSTGGNIQYF.

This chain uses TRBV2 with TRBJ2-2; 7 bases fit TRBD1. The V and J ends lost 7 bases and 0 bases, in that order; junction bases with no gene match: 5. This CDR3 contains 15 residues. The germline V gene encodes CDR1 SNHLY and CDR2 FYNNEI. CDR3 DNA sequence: TGTGCCAGCACCGGACAGGTCGCGAACACCGGGGAGCTGTTTTTT. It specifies CASTGQVANTGELFF.

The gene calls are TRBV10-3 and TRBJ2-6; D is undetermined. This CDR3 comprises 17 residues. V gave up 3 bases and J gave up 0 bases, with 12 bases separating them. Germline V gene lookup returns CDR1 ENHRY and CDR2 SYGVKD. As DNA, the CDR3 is TGTGCCATCAGTGAAGTCAGGTTTAGCTCTGGGGCCAACGTCCTGACTTTC. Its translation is CAISEVRFSSGANVLTF.